This T cell receptor beta chain stems from a study of shared clonotypes between healthy human individuals. Study context: The plates for each donor numbered three CD4 naive, three CD4 memory, two CD8 naive and one CD8 memory. Notes on the study in general: Generation probability values for non-shared clonotypes were lower than those for clonotypes shared by all four donors.

Naive CD8 cells, CD45RO-negative and positively selected for CCR7, excluded terminally differentiated effector memory CD45RA+ cells. The V gene's germline CDR1 is ENHRY and CDR2 SYGVKD. Trimming took 6 bases from V and 1 from J; bases not matched to a gene: 2. This CDR3 has 14 residues. It was across several immunoSEQ plates that each subset's genomic DNA was evenly split. Libraries were prepared by immunoSEQ multiplex PCR; TCRdb keeps only in-frame clonotypes and omits some of them. The data hold roughly 2,000,000 clones, with around 95% observed a single time. In regard to this clone: Its antigen is not identified.

This chain connects TRBV10-3 to TRBJ1-5, with 8 bases that match TRBD1. This receptor was identified in a man aged 18 to 30 in good health. Some clones in this sample may be carry-over from other donors' samples. Material for sequencing was naive CD8+ T cells from PBMCs. CDR3 in amino acids: CAIRNRGSNQPQHF. CDR3 DNA sequence: TGTGCCATCAGAAACAGGGGGAGCAATCAGCCCCAGCATTTT.